This T cell receptor (beta chain) was obtained from a study of beta chain features in type 1 diabetes. Study-level findings and limits: Any HLA effect on TCRB rearrangement was left unresolved by small sub-analyses. Significant though moderate, a shortening of TCRB CDR3s appeared in all four CD4+ subsets of Type 1 diabetes patients.

Points on this clone: What it binds is not known.

Germline V lookup: CDR1 SGHVS, CDR2 FNYEAQ. The CDR3 runs 15 residues. V lost 5 bases, J lost 1 base, and 14 bases lay in between. cDNA synthesis used the whole RNA isolate, giving expressed TCRB sequences. Data came from immunoSEQ multiplex PCR; TCRdb stores just in-frame clones and leaves some out. The data contain a few hundred thousand clones, about 15% of them singletons. The V and J genes are TRBV7-6 and TRBJ2-5, with D possibly matching TRBD2 (5 bases). The receptor's source is a man between 18 and 35 years old with type 1 diabetes. Sequencing was carried out using naive CD4+ T cells from blood. The CDR3 protein is CASSLPPGLQETQYF. The DNA of the CDR3 is TGTGCCAGCAGCCTCCCGCCAGGACTCCAAGAGACCCAGTACTTC.